These 7 T cell receptor beta chains were all obtained from the same sample, sequenced in a study of CD8+ T cells in alopecia areata. RNA was extracted and reverse transcribed into cDNA as the sequencing template. The data were produced by immunoSEQ multiplex PCR, yet TCRdb's version contains in-frame clones alone and is incomplete. The repertoire holds 160,000 or so clones, with 40% to 65% as singletons. This specimen consisted of CD8+ T cells sorted from blood, obtained at week 0. Source of these receptors: a human donor with alopecia areata.

The CDR3 coding sequence is TGTGCCAGCAGCTTAGGCGGGGGGTTTGAGACCCAGTACTTC. Encoded protein: CASSLGGGFETQYF. This chain uses TRBV5-6 with TRBJ2-5; 8 nucleotides align to TRBD2. The junction had 5 bases not matched to a gene; V was cut back by 2 bases and J by 5 bases. The germline CDR1 and CDR2 sequences are SGHDT and YYEEEE. This CDR3 is 14 amino acids long.

The rearrangement uses TRBV29-1 and TRBJ2-1; 8 bases line up with TRBD2. The CDR3 runs 16 residues. From germline, CDR1 is SQVTM and CDR2 ANQGSEA. Unmatched junction bases numbered 17, after V lost 1 base and J lost 12 bases. The CDR3, as DNA: TGCAGCGTTGAAGCTCGCGGCGGGGGGCCCCAATATTGGCAGTTCTTC. Its protein product is CSVEARGGGPQYWQFF.

This clone was seen more than once but under ten times. The chain couples TRBV29-1 to TRBJ1-2; no reliable D call. CDR3 length: 16 amino acids. The germline V gene has CDR1 SQVTM and CDR2 ANQGSEA. The V end was cut by 0 bases, the J end by 0 bases, with 14 bases between. CDR3: CSVEEKEGPANYGYTF. CDR3 nucleotide sequence: TGCAGCGTTGAAGAGAAGGAGGGCCCGGCTAACTATGGCTACACCTTC.

J is TRBJ1-2 and V is TRBV29-1; the D gene is possibly TRBD1 (6 bases). The CDR3 totals 14 residues. V lost 0 bases to trimming and J lost 4 bases, with 12 bases between them. The germline CDR1 and CDR2 sequences are SQVTM and ANQGSEA. CDR3 amino acids: CSVEDFRGFYGYTF. In DNA form, the CDR3 reads TGCAGCGTTGAAGATTTCAGGGGATTCTATGGCTACACCTTC.

This chain links TRBV25-1 with TRBJ2-7; TRBD2 might be the D (7 bases). Trimming pared 3 bases from V and 2 bases from J, leaving 11 bases between. Germline V gene data show CDR1 as MGHDK and CDR2 as SYGVNS. This CDR3 has 14 amino acids. For the CDR3, the DNA is TGTGCCAGCAGTGAGGGGGGGCGCACCTACGAGCAGTACTTC. Protein product: CASSEGGRTYEQYF.

This clone was seen a few times. The genes are TRBV6-6 and TRBJ1-1; D might be TRBD1 (6 bases). Germline CDR1 MNHNY, CDR2 SVGAGI (reference sequence). Trimming took 6 bases from V and 1 from J, leaving 9 bases between them. CDR3 size: 13 residues. The CDR3 is CASRSRGNTEAFF. In DNA, the CDR3 is TGTGCCAGCAGATCCAGGGGGAACACTGAAGCTTTCTTT.

The chain links TRBV7-7 to TRBJ2-5; 11 bases fit TRBD2. The CDR3 contains 16 residues. Germline values: CDR1 SSHAT, CDR2 FNYEAQ (reference sequence). Trimming took 6 bases from V and 3 from J; bases not matched to a gene: 9. Written as DNA, the CDR3 is TGTGCCAGCAGTCGGTTCCTAGCGGGGGGTGAAGAGACCCAGTACTTC. It encodes CASSRFLAGGEETQYF.